The 25 T cell receptor beta chains reported below all come from one sample, sequenced in a study of vaccination and CD4 T cells after COVID-19. Antigens of these TCRs are unknown. Treatment meaning: roughly 10-day PBMC culture with coronavirus spike peptide pools or control peptides (ViraFEST assay). With the Oncomine TCR Beta short-read assay, DNA from cultured CD4+ T cells was sequenced. TCRdb fed the PCR reads into MiXCR, producing one record per CDR3 protein. The sample includes 7,000 or so distinct CDR3 sequences, approximately 73% of them seen just once. The sequenced sample was CD4+ T cells from blood, cultured in vitro. The receptors originated from a human donor who had recovered from COVID-19.

V gene TRBV6-1 combines with J gene TRBJ2-7, with D maybe TRBD1 (5 bases). The germline V gene has CDR1 MNHNS and CDR2 SASEGT. The CDR3 consists of 14 residues. Trimming shortened V by 6 bases and J by 1 base, and 13 bases separated the two germline ends. The CDR3 nucleotides read TGTGCCAGCAGGGATCGAACAGGTTCCTACGAGCAGTACTTC. Protein product: CASRDRTGSYEQYF.

This clonotype appeared a few times. The V gene is TRBV27, the J gene TRBJ1-3; 7 positions agree with TRBD1. Unmatched junction bases numbered 7, after V lost 5 bases and J lost 0 bases. In germline, CDR1 is MNHEY, CDR2 SMNVEV (reference sequence). CDR3 length: 16 residues. The CDR3 loop is CASSARGGSSGNTIYF. CDR3 DNA: TGTGCCAGCAGTGCCAGGGGGGGAAGCTCTGGAAACACCATATATTTT.

This clonotype was picked up a small number of times. This chain connects TRBV6-1 to TRBJ2-5, with D possibly being TRBD2 (5 bases). The CDR3 contains 13 residues. V lost 3 bases and J lost 8, with 13 bases in between. Per the germline V gene, CDR1 is MNHNS and CDR2 is SASEGT. The CDR3 nucleotides read TGTGCCAGCAGTGAGACTTACCGGGATACCCAGTACTTC. Residues: CASSETYRDTQYF.

The chain links TRBV20-1 to TRBJ2-1; D might be TRBD2 (8 bases). The CDR3 extends over 14 amino acids. V lost 5 bases and J 11 bases, leaving 22 bases between the germline ends. In germline, CDR1 is DFQATT, CDR2 SNEGSKA (reference sequence). CDR3: CSAPRQGSGVKQFF. The CDR3 nucleotides read TGCAGTGCTCCCCGACAGGGTAGCGGGGTTAAGCAGTTCTTC.

The rearrangement joins TRBV24-1 to TRBJ2-7; TRBD1 matches at 7 bases. V lost 3 bases to trimming and J lost 3 bases; unmatched junction nucleotides: 7. This CDR3 spans 15 amino acids. The V gene's germline CDR1 is KGHDR and CDR2 SFDVKD. This chain's CDR3 is CATSDNRDSNYEQYF. The CDR3 DNA reads as TGTGCCACCAGTGATAACCGGGACAGCAACTACGAGCAGTACTTC.

This sequence joins TRBV7-2 and TRBJ1-2; D not resolved. CDR3 length: 11 residues. Germline values: CDR1 SGHTA, CDR2 FQGNSA. V was cut by 8 bases and J by 4 bases, with 8 bases left in between. The CDR3 DNA sequence: TGTGCCAGCGGGAGCGGCTATGGCTACACCTTC. Translating it yields CASGSGYGYTF.

The rearrangement joins TRBV19 to TRBJ1-1, with 7 bases that match TRBD1. CDR3 length: 14 amino acids. J lost 4 bases, V lost 1 base, and 3 bases had no gene match. Germline CDR1 LNHDA, CDR2 SQIVND (reference sequence). This CDR3 is CASSIGQGVTEAFF. The DNA for the CDR3 is TGTGCCAGTAGTATAGGACAGGGAGTCACTGAAGCTTTCTTT.

The chain uses TRBV20-1 and TRBJ2-1, with 11 bases fitting TRBD2. This CDR3 spans 13 amino acids. Germline CDR1 DFQATT, CDR2 SNEGSKA (reference sequence). CDR3 DNA: TGCAGCAGACTAGCGGGACAGTACAATGAGCAGTTCTTC. It translates to CSRLAGQYNEQFF.

The chain uses TRBV11-2 and TRBJ2-6; D possibly corresponds to TRBD1 (5 bases). V lost 5 bases and J lost 3, with 17 bases in between. CDR1 is SGHAT, CDR2 FQNNGV, per germline. CDR3 length: 17 amino acids. CDR3 nucleotide sequence: TGTGCCAGCAGCCCACCCCCCCCCAGGGATGGGGCCAACGTCCTGACTTTC. Translated: CASSPPPPRDGANVLTF.

V and J are TRBV20-1 and TRBJ1-3; D is unclear. The CDR3 is 13 residues long. Germline loops: CDR1 DFQATT, CDR2 SNEGSKA (reference sequence). V dropped 5 bases and J dropped 6 bases, with 14 bases sitting between them. CDR3: CSARDHIPNTIYF. The CDR3, as DNA: TGCAGTGCTCGGGATCACATTCCAAACACCATATATTTT.

The V call is TRBV28, the J call TRBJ1-1; tentatively, D is TRBD1 (5 bases). V shed 6 bases and J shed 5 bases, with 16 bases lying between them. The CDR3 spans 14 residues. CDR1 is MDHEN and CDR2 is SYDVKM in the germline V gene. The CDR3 region is CASRPPTERTEAFF. CDR3 nucleotides: TGTGCCAGCAGACCCCCGACAGAACGGACTGAAGCTTTCTTT.

This clonotype was observed once. The gene calls are TRBV6-5 and TRBJ1-1, with D tentatively TRBD1 (6 bases). CDR1 and CDR2 from the germline V gene are MNHEY and SVGAGI. V was cut by 0 bases and J by 5 bases, with 19 bases left in between. This CDR3 comprises 17 residues. The CDR3: CASSYSKSRGRLTEAFF. The CDR3 nucleotides read TGTGCCAGCAGTTACTCGAAGAGTCGGGGGCGCTTAACTGAAGCTTTCTTT.

In DNA, the CDR3 is TGTGCCAGCAGTTCACGGTGGACCGCGAACTATGGCTACACCTTC. Amino acids: CASSSRWTANYGYTF. The chain has TRBV27 and TRBJ1-2; no clear D gene. Trimming shortened V by 4 bases and J by 2 bases, and 14 bases separated the two germline ends. Germline assignment: CDR1 MNHEY and CDR2 SMNVEV (reference sequence). The CDR3 spans 15 residues.

V gene TRBV20-1 combines with J gene TRBJ1-2; tentatively, D is TRBD1 (6 bases). Trimming pared 3 bases from V and 4 bases from J, leaving 21 bases between. CDR3 size: 16 residues. Germline CDR1 reads DFQATT; CDR2 reads SNEGSKA (reference sequence). The CDR3 reads CSARPRGRELSYGYTF. CDR3 bases: TGCAGTGCTAGGCCGCGGGGGCGCGAGTTGAGCTATGGCTACACCTTC.

The chain links TRBV19 to TRBJ2-3; the match to TRBD1 covers 10 bases. There are 13 residues in the CDR3. Germline values: CDR1 LNHDA, CDR2 SQIVND (reference sequence). The V and J ends lost 6 bases and 3 bases, in that order; junction bases with no gene match: 0. CDR3 in DNA: TGTGCCAGTAGGGACAGGGGGACAGATACGCAGTATTTT. This gives the protein CASRDRGTDTQYF. The full variable domain, with the rest looked up from reference TRBV19 and TRBJ2-3, is DGGITQSPKYLFRKEGQNVTLSCEQNLNHDAMYWYRQDPGQGLRLIYYSQIVNDFQKGDIAEGYSVSREKKESFPLTVTSAQKNPTAFYLCASRDRGTDTQYFGPGTRLTVL.

The gene calls are TRBV7-2 and TRBJ2-5; a weak D match, TRBD2 (5 bases). The CDR3 is 15 residues long. Looked up from germline, CDR1 is SGHTA and CDR2 is FQGNSA. The V end lost 5 bases, the J end lost 0 bases, and 13 bases lay between the germline ends. The CDR3 region is CASSLLDLYQETQYF. CDR3 nucleotides: TGTGCCAGCAGCCTATTGGACTTGTACCAAGAGACCCAGTACTTC.

V and J are TRBV10-3 and TRBJ1-2, with D perhaps TRBD1 (5 bases). Germline values: CDR1 ENHRY, CDR2 SYGVKD. The CDR3 has 12 amino acids. Trimming left V 7 bases short and J 2 bases short, with 8 bases between. The CDR3 DNA follows: TGTGCCATCACGGGGGTCAACTATGGCTACACCTTC. Translating it yields CAITGVNYGYTF.

The chain links TRBV20-1 to TRBJ1-2; TRBD1 agrees at 7 bases. The CDR3 is 13 amino acids. Germline loops: CDR1 DFQATT, CDR2 SNEGSKA (reference sequence). Trimming at V came to 5 bases and at J to 8 bases, leaving 11 bases not matched to a gene. The CDR3 sequence is CSAPQDQGGGYTF. The CDR3 nucleotides are TGCAGTGCTCCGCAAGACCAGGGGGGGGGCTACACCTTC.

In its sample, this clonotype is medium-sized. The rearrangement uses TRBV7-9 and TRBJ1-2; no clear D. CDR3 length: 14 amino acids. Trimming stripped 1 base from V and 1 base from J, with 7 bases between. Germline V lookup: CDR1 SEHNR, CDR2 FQNEAQ (reference sequence). Here the CDR3 reads CASSLGRLNYGYTF. CDR3 bases: TGTGCCAGCAGCTTAGGGCGCCTTAACTATGGCTACACCTTC.

CDR3 sequence: CASSGGGTLNTEAFF. In nucleotides, the CDR3 is TGTGCCAGCAGTGGGGGGGGGACACTTAACACTGAAGCTTTCTTT. This sequence joins TRBV12-3 or TRBV12-4 and TRBJ1-1, with D possibly TRBD1 on 6 matching bases. The CDR3 runs to 15 residues. Trimming cost V 5 bases and J 2 bases, with 15 bases left between them.

The CDR3 nucleotides read TGTGCCAGCAGGGACAGGGAGACTGAAGCTTTCTTT. This translates into CASRDRETEAFF. This chain joins TRBV27 and TRBJ1-1; the match to TRBD1 covers 8 bases. The germline gives CDR1 MNHEY, CDR2 SMNVEV (reference sequence). With V trimmed by 6 bases and J by 5 bases, 2 bases remained unmatched. CDR3 length: 12 amino acids.

This clonotype was observed a handful of times. This chain joins TRBV6-1 and TRBJ1-2; 7 positions match TRBD1. V shed 6 bases, J shed 8 bases, and the junction held 3 bases outside the gene matches. The CDR3 totals 11 residues. CDR1 is MNHNS and CDR2 is SASEGT in the germline V gene. DNA of the CDR3: TGTGCCAGCAGACCAGGGGGGGGCTACACCTTC. The encoded protein is CASRPGGGYTF.

This rearrangement joins TRBV28 to TRBJ1-5; possibly TRBD1 for D (5 bases). CDR1 is MDHEN and CDR2 is SYDVKM in the germline V gene. CDR3 length: 14 amino acids. Trimming cost V 6 bases and J 10 bases, with 19 bases left between them. In nucleotides, the CDR3 is TGTGCCAGCAGAAGGTGGGGGGGGGTTAATCCCCAGCATTTT. Its translation is CASRRWGGVNPQHF. The full variable domain, completed using reference TRBV28 and TRBJ1-5, is DVKVTQSSRYLVKRTGEKVFLECVQDMDHENMFWYRQDPGLGLRLIYFSYDVKMKEKGDIPEGYSVSREKKERFSLILESASTNQTSMYLCASRRWGGVNPQHFGDGTRLSIL.

This clonotype was counted only a few times. The J gene is TRBJ2-3, the V gene TRBV27; 7 bases match TRBD2. The CDR3 is 17 residues long. Germline loops: CDR1 MNHEY, CDR2 SMNVEV (reference sequence). Unmatched junction bases numbered 12, after V lost 6 bases and J lost 0 bases. DNA for the CDR3: TGTGCCAGCAGAGAGGCCCATGGGGGGGGAAGCACAGATACGCAGTATTTT. Translated, it gives CASREAHGGGSTDTQYF.

The rearrangement joins TRBV7-2 to TRBJ2-2, with TRBD2 identical over 10 bases. This CDR3 has 18 residues. With 5 bases clipped from V and 1 base from J, the junction kept 10 bases outside the gene matches. Germline-derived CDR1 and CDR2 are SGHTA and FQGNSA. The CDR3 DNA sequence: TGTGCCAGCAGCCGGCAGTGGACTAGCGGAGGGAACACCGGGGAGCTGTTTTTT. This translates into CASSRQWTSGGNTGELFF.